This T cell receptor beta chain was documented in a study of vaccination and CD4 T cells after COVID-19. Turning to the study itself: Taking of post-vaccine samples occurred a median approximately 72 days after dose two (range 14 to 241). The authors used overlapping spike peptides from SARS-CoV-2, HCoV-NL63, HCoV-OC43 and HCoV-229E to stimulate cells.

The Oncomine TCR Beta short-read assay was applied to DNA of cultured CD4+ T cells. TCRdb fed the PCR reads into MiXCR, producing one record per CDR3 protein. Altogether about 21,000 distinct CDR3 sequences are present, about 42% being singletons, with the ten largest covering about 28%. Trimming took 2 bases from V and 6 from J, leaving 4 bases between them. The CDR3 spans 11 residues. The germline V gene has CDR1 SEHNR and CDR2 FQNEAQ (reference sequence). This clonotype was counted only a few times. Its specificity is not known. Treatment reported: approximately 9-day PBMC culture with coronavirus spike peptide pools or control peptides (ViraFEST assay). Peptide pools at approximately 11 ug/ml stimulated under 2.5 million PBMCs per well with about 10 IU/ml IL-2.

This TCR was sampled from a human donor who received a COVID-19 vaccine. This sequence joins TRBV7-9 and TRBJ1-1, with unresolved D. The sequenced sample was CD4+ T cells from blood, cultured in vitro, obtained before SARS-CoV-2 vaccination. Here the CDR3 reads CASSLSSEAFF. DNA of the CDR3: TGTGCCAGCAGCTTATCATCTGAAGCTTTCTTT. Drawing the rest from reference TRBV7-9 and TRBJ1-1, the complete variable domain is DTGVSQNPRHKITKRGQNVTFRCDPISEHNRLYWYRQTLGQGPEFLTYFQNEAQLEKSRLLSDRFSAERPKGSFSTLEIQRTEQGDSAMYLCASSLSSEAFFGQGTRLTVV.